This T cell receptor beta chain appears in the sequencing data of a study of cytomegalovirus exposure and HLA in healthy donors. Among the donors, all were healthy bone marrow donors. CDR1 and CDR2 from the germline V gene are SGHTA and FQGNSA. V lost 5 bases to trimming and J lost 2 bases, with 17 bases between them. This CDR3 region has 16 residues. A multiplex PCR was run with 60 Vbeta primers and 13 Jbeta primers. Clones were sequenced by immunoSEQ multiplex PCR, and TCRdb holds only the in-frame ones, with some missing. In the table there are about 190,000 clones, roughly 80% of which are singletons.

Source material: PBMCs. This receptor was taken from a woman between 25 and 40 years old in good health and CMV-seropositive. The rearrangement links TRBV7-2 to TRBJ2-3; tentatively, D is TRBD1 (5 bases). For the CDR3, the DNA is TGTGCCAGCAGCCAACCCAGCGACAGTTACACAGATACGCAGTATTTT. Translated, it gives CASSQPSDSYTDTQYF.